One sample yielded the 10 T cell receptor beta chains listed below, sequenced in a study of blood T cell repertoires in COVID-19. Sequencing used immunoSEQ multiplex PCR; TCRdb keeps in-frame clones, though not all of them. The sample lists 40,000 to 50,000 clones; roughly 88% were seen once. The specimen sequenced was peripheral blood. The receptors were gathered from a human donor in a cohort sampled during active COVID-19.

The chain joins TRBV19 to TRBJ1-1, with a possible D match to TRBD1 (5 bases). Germline V gene lookup returns CDR1 LNHDA and CDR2 SQIVND (reference sequence). The CDR3 runs 14 residues. Trimming stripped 6 bases from V and 0 bases from J, with 11 bases between. The CDR3 nucleotides read TGTGCCAGTAGCCCAGACAGATTGAACACTGAAGCTTTCTTT. Amino acids: CASSPDRLNTEAFF.

The gene calls are TRBV24-1 and TRBJ2-1; 13 bases agree with TRBD2. The germline V gene has CDR1 KGHDR and CDR2 SFDVKD. J gave up 9 bases and V 9 bases, and 7 bases lay outside the gene matches. This CDR3 contains 14 residues. Written as DNA, the CDR3 is TGTGCCACCGAAGGGACTAGCGGGGTTCGTGAGCAGTTCTTC. Translating gives CATEGTSGVREQFF.

The chain employs TRBV7-3 and TRBJ2-3, with D tentatively TRBD1 (5 bases). This CDR3 comprises 15 residues. Trimming shortened V by 4 bases and J by 1 base, and 12 bases separated the two germline ends. CDR1 is SGHTA and CDR2 is FQGTGA in the germline V gene. CDR3 DNA sequence: TGTGCCAGCAGCTCGACGACAGACCGCACAGATACGCAGTATTTT. This codes for CASSSTTDRTDTQYF.

This clone appeared once. The chain recombines TRBV6-2 or TRBV6-3 with TRBJ2-5, with 10 bases matching TRBD2. The trim removed 6 bases at V and 5 bases at J, leaving 15 bases unmatched. CDR3 length equals 17 residues. Looked up from germline, CDR1 is MNHEY and CDR2 is SVGEGT. CDR3 loop: CASSPRTSGTLGETQYF. The DNA of the CDR3 is TGTGCCAGCAGCCCTAGGACTAGCGGCACCCTGGGGGAGACCCAGTACTTC.

This clone was seen only once. The chain links TRBV19 to TRBJ1-1, with 7 positions matching TRBD1. V was clipped by 6 bases and J by 4 bases; unmatched bases: 5. CDR3 length: 13 amino acids. Germline V gene data show CDR1 as LNHDA and CDR2 as SQIVND (reference sequence). The CDR3 nucleotides read TGTGCCAGTAGGCAGGACAGGCGCACTGAAGCTTTCTTT. It translates to CASRQDRRTEAFF.

The chain is built from TRBV7-3 and TRBJ2-7, with D possibly matching TRBD1 (6 bases). CDR3 length: 17 residues. Trimming shortened V by 1 base and J by 5 bases, and 21 bases separated the two germline ends. Per germline, CDR1 SGHTA and CDR2 FQGTGA. The CDR3 sequence: CASSLNPPGHSRHEQYF. The CDR3, as DNA: TGTGCCAGCAGCTTAAATCCACCGGGACATTCCCGCCACGAGCAGTACTTC.

The chain links TRBV5-1 to TRBJ2-7; 11 nucleotides agree with TRBD2. This CDR3 has 16 amino acids. CDR1 SGHRS and CDR2 YFSETQ come from the germline V gene. Trimming cost V 0 bases and J 0 bases; bases outside gene matches: 2. The CDR3 here is CASSLGGTSGSYEQYF. The CDR3 bases are TGCGCCAGCAGCTTGGGTGGGACTAGCGGCTCCTACGAGCAGTACTTC.

The chain employs TRBV2 and TRBJ2-1, with 12 bases identical to TRBD1. The CDR3 length is 16 residues. The J segment lost 9 bases and the V segment lost 7 bases, leaving 13 bases of the junction unmatched. CDR1 SNHLY and CDR2 FYNNEI come from the germline V gene. This CDR3 reads CASTPPGQGARGEQFF. Written as DNA, the CDR3 is TGTGCCAGCACCCCGCCGGGACAGGGGGCGCGGGGTGAGCAGTTCTTC.

The table lists this clone with a few counts. This rearrangement joins TRBV5-8 to TRBJ1-5; no firm D call. Germline V lookup: CDR1 SGHTS, CDR2 YDEGEE. The CDR3 length is 12 residues. Between the trimmed V and J ends, which lost 1 base and 5 bases, there was a span of 4 bases. CDR3 region: CASSLRDQPQHF. The CDR3 DNA sequence: TGTGCCAGCAGCTTGCGGGATCAGCCCCAGCATTTT. Filled out from reference TRBV5-8 and TRBJ1-5, the complete variable domain reads EAGVTQSPTHLIKTRGQQATLRCSPISGHTSVYWYQQALGLGLQFLLWYDEGEERNRGNFPPRFSGRQFPNYSSELNVNALELEDSALYLCASSLRDQPQHFGDGTRLSIL.

The chain uses TRBV9 and TRBJ2-6; the match to TRBD1 covers 7 bases. CDR3 size: 18 residues. J gave up 0 bases and V 4 bases, and 10 bases lay outside the gene matches. CDR1 is SGDLS and CDR2 is YYNGEE in the germline V gene. The CDR3 coding sequence is TGTGCCAGCAGCCCTCACAGGGGTTCCCACTCTGGGGCCAACGTCCTGACTTTC. Translating it yields CASSPHRGSHSGANVLTF.